One and the same sample provided the 22 T cell receptor beta chains below, sequenced in a study of T cells in localized non-small cell lung cancer. The protocol was immunoSEQ multiplex PCR, while the TCRdb copy is restricted to in-frame clones and leaves out a portion. The repertoire holds approximately 83,000 clones, around 90% seen once, with 4.1% in the top ten. The input for sequencing was PBMCs, taken before any cancer treatment. These TCRs come from a woman aged 40-69 years with stage II squamous cell lung carcinoma.

This clone was seen a handful of times. Distinct nucleotide sequences in the sample also encode this CDR3. The rearrangement links TRBV5-1 to TRBJ1-1; D ambiguous. V was trimmed by 0 bases and J by 4 bases, leaving 7 bases between them. This CDR3 is built from 13 residues. CDR1 SGHRS and CDR2 YFSETQ come from the germline V gene. CDR3 protein: CASSLVEGTEAFF. In nucleotides, the CDR3 is TGCGCCAGCAGCTTGGTCGAGGGCACTGAAGCTTTCTTT.

The rearrangement uses TRBV6-5 and TRBJ2-1; D not resolved. The length of the CDR3 is 13 residues. Germline lookup yields CDR1 MNHEY and CDR2 SVGAGI. Between the trimmed V and J ends, which lost 0 bases and 3 bases, there was a span of 3 bases. CDR3 sequence (DNA): TGTGCCAGCAGTTACTCATTCTACAATGAGCAGTTCTTC. It is translated as CASSYSFYNEQFF.

This clone was seen just once. This sequence joins TRBV20-1 and TRBJ1-2; 7 positions agree with TRBD1. After removal of 3 bases from V and 6 bases from J, the junction contained 1 base not matched to a gene. CDR3 length: 11 residues. Germline V lookup: CDR1 DFQATT, CDR2 SNEGSKA (reference sequence). The CDR3 spells CSARTGNGYTF. In DNA form, the CDR3 reads TGCAGTGCTAGGACAGGGAATGGCTACACCTTC.

The chain couples TRBV10-3 to TRBJ2-5, with D unclear. This CDR3 has 13 residues. V was cut by 10 bases and J by 1 base, with 13 bases left in between. Germline V CDR1 and CDR2: ENHRY, SYGVKD. CDR3 region: CANGANPQETQYF. Written as DNA, the CDR3 is TGTGCCAACGGAGCAAACCCCCAAGAGACCCAGTACTTC.

The CDR3 nucleotides are TGTGCCAGCAGCTTGGGTCCGGAGATCATGGGCACTGAAGCTTTCTTT. Its translation: CASSLGPEIMGTEAFF. J is TRBJ1-1 and V is TRBV5-4, with D uncertain. Germline-derived CDR1 and CDR2 are SGHNT and YYREEE (reference sequence). Trimming removed 0 bases at V and 4 bases at J, with 16 bases between. CDR3 length: 16 amino acids.

The chain carries TRBV29-1 and TRBJ1-1; no definite D call. This CDR3 comprises 11 residues. V dropped 5 bases and J dropped 1 base, with 5 bases sitting between them. Per the germline V gene, CDR1 is SQVTM and CDR2 is ANQGSEA. CDR3 amino acids: CSVRANTEAFF. The DNA of the CDR3 is TGCAGCGTTCGGGCGAACACTGAAGCTTTCTTT.

This clone was observed a few times. V is TRBV6-4 and J is TRBJ1-5; D uncertain. Trimming removed 2 bases at V and 7 bases at J, with 12 bases between. The germline V gene has CDR1 MRHNA and CDR2 SNTAGT. This CDR3 contains 14 residues. The CDR3 spells CASSDAPSGQPQHF. CDR3 in DNA: TGTGCCAGCAGTGACGCCCCTTCGGGCCAGCCCCAGCATTTT.

The chain uses TRBV6-1 and TRBJ1-2, with D uncertain. The germline V gene encodes CDR1 MNHNS and CDR2 SASEGT. Trimming pared 9 bases from V and 1 base from J, leaving 9 bases between. The length of the CDR3 is 12 residues. As DNA, the CDR3 is TGTGCCAGTTCCCCCTTTAACTATGGCTACACCTTC. Its protein product is CASSPFNYGYTF.

The V call is TRBV28, the J call TRBJ2-7; D gene unclear. V lost 6 bases and J lost 9, with 18 bases in between. Germline CDR1 and CDR2: MDHEN and SYDVKM. CDR3 length: 13 residues. CDR3 in DNA: TGTGCCAGCAGCCCCCCCGTTCTCTTGGGGCAGTACTTC. Translating gives CASSPPVLLGQYF.

The V call is TRBV7-9, the J call TRBJ1-1, with D possibly matching TRBD1 (5 bases). The germline CDR1 and CDR2 sequences are SEHNR and FQNEAQ (reference sequence). The length of the CDR3 is 14 residues. V was pared by 5 bases and J by 6 bases, with 16 bases between. This CDR3 is CASSPDFLGAEAFF. CDR3 DNA sequence: TGTGCCAGCAGCCCGGACTTCCTGGGGGCTGAAGCTTTCTTT.

This chain joins TRBV6-1 and TRBJ1-6, with 10 nucleotides matching TRBD1. Trimming cost V 4 bases and J 7 bases; bases outside gene matches: 7. The CDR3 covers 16 residues. Germline loops: CDR1 MNHNS, CDR2 SASEGT. CDR3 nucleotide sequence: TGTGCCAGCAGTGCAGACAGGGGGCGTCAGAATTCACCCCTCCACTTT. Translation gives CASSADRGRQNSPLHF.

The chain has TRBV5-4 and TRBJ2-1, with D unclear. This CDR3 has 13 amino acids. V lost 4 bases, J lost 1 base, and 6 bases lay in between. The V gene's germline CDR1 is SGHNT and CDR2 YYREEE (reference sequence). The CDR3 bases are TGTGCCAGCAGCCTTGTTTCCTACAATGAGCAGTTCTTC. Encoded protein: CASSLVSYNEQFF. Full variable domain (remainder filled in from reference TRBV5-4 and TRBJ2-1): ETGVTQSPTHLIKTRGQQVTLRCSSQSGHNTVSWYQQALGQGPQFIFQYYREEENGRGNFPPRFSGLQFPNYSSELNVNALELDDSALYLCASSLVSYNEQFFGPGTRLTVL.

The J gene is TRBJ2-1, the V gene TRBV14, with unresolved D. CDR3 length: 13 amino acids. V was clipped by 3 bases and J by 4 bases, with 7 bases between them. The germline gives CDR1 SGHDN, CDR2 FVKESK. The CDR3 DNA is TGTGCCAGCAGCCAGAGGCAGTACAATGAGCAGTTCTTC. As protein: CASSQRQYNEQFF.

The chain couples TRBV7-9 to TRBJ1-3; D is perhaps TRBD1 (6 bases). This CDR3 is built from 14 residues. The germline V gene has CDR1 SEHNR and CDR2 FQNEAQ (reference sequence). Trimming cost V 5 bases and J 4 bases, with 12 bases left between them. The CDR3 loop is CASSLGQPGNTIYF. The CDR3 bases are TGTGCCAGCAGCCTCGGACAGCCCGGAAACACCATATATTTT.

The V and J genes are TRBV29-1 and TRBJ1-1, with D perhaps matching TRBD1 (5 bases). The V end lost 4 bases, the J end lost 6 bases, and 12 bases lay between the germline ends. This CDR3 spans 12 amino acids. Germline assignment: CDR1 SQVTM and CDR2 ANQGSEA. The CDR3 here is CSVADNDAEAFF. The CDR3 DNA follows: TGCAGCGTTGCGGACAATGACGCTGAAGCTTTCTTT.

This chain links TRBV19 with TRBJ1-3; 7 nucleotides match TRBD1. Germline V gene data show CDR1 as LNHDA and CDR2 as SQIVND (reference sequence). V lost 4 bases and J lost 0; bases outside the gene matches: 6. This CDR3 has 16 amino acids. Here the CDR3 DNA reads TGTGCCAGTAGTACAAAAGGGACAGTCTCTGGAAACACCATATATTTT. Residues: CASSTKGTVSGNTIYF. The variable domain in full, with the rest retrieved from reference TRBV19 and TRBJ1-3, is DGGITQSPKYLFRKEGQNVTLSCEQNLNHDAMYWYRQDPGQGLRLIYYSQIVNDFQKGDIAEGYSVSREKKESFPLTVTSAQKNPTAFYLCASSTKGTVSGNTIYFGEGSWLTVV.

The chain uses TRBV28 and TRBJ1-2; D not resolved. Germline CDR1 reads MDHEN; CDR2 reads SYDVKM. The CDR3 has 14 amino acids. The V gene lost 0 bases and the J gene lost 6 bases, with 11 bases spanning the gap. As DNA, the CDR3 is TGTGCCAGCAGTTTATGGGGTGAGAGGGATGGCTACACCTTC. Translating it yields CASSLWGERDGYTF.

CDR3 sequence reads: CASSFTVATNEKLFF. The CDR3 bases are TGTGCCAGCAGTTTTACGGTAGCAACTAATGAAAAACTGTTTTTT. The V call is TRBV27, the J call TRBJ1-4, with D unresolved. The CDR3 has 15 residues. V was pared by 3 bases and J by 0 bases, with 8 bases between. CDR1 is MNHEY, CDR2 SMNVEV, per germline (reference sequence).

In this sample, this clone turned up once. This chain uses TRBV4-1 with TRBJ2-1; 8 bases align to TRBD2. Germline loops: CDR1 MGHRA, CDR2 YSYEKL. The V and J ends lost 0 bases and 3 bases, in that order; junction bases with no gene match: 4. The CDR3 covers 16 residues. The CDR3 here is CASSQDGRGNYNEQFF. CDR3 in DNA: TGCGCCAGCAGCCAAGACGGGAGGGGGAACTACAATGAGCAGTTCTTC.

The chain employs TRBV10-2 and TRBJ1-1; D perhaps matches TRBD1 (5 bases). Trimming left V 10 bases short and J 0 bases short, with 12 bases between. This CDR3 is built from 13 residues. Germline CDR1 and CDR2: WSHSY and SAAADI. CDR3: CATGGVMNTEAFF. The CDR3 nucleotides are TGCGCCACCGGGGGTGTTATGAACACTGAAGCTTTCTTT.

The rearrangement uses TRBV18 and TRBJ1-2; tentatively, D is TRBD1 (5 bases). V was clipped by 1 base and J by 6 bases, with 15 bases between them. There are 15 residues in the CDR3. CDR1 and CDR2 from the germline V gene are KGHSH and LQKENI. DNA of the CDR3: TGTGCCAGCTCACCACGGGGGGTGCAAGGTCATGGCTACACCTTC. This encodes CASSPRGVQGHGYTF.

The chain carries TRBV30 and TRBJ1-1, with D uncertain. This CDR3 has 12 amino acids. Germline-derived CDR1 and CDR2 are GTSNPN and SVGIG (reference sequence). The V gene lost 6 bases and the J gene lost 1 base, with 9 bases spanning the gap. The CDR3 coding sequence is TGTGCCTGCATGTTAGGGAACACTGAAGCTTTCTTT. This translates into CACMLGNTEAFF.